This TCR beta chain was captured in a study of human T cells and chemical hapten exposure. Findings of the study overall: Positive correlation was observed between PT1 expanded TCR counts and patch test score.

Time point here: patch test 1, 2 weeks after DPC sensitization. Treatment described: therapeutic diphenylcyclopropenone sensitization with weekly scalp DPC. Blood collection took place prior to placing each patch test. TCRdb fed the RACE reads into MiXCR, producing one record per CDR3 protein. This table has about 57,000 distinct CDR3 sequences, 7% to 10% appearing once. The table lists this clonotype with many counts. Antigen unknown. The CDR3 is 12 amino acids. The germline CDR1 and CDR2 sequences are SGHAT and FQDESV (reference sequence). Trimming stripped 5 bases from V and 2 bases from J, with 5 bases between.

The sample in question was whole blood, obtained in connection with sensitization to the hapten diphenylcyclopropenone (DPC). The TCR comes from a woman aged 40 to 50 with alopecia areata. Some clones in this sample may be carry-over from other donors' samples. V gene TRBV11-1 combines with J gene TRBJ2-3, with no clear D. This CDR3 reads CASSQLTDTQYF. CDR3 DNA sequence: TGTGCCAGCAGCCAGCTCACAGATACGCAGTATTTT.